Listed here are 30 T cell receptor beta chains from one sample, sequenced in a study of cytomegalovirus exposure and HLA in healthy donors. The PCR had 60 Vbeta and 13 Jbeta primers. Libraries were prepared by immunoSEQ multiplex PCR; TCRdb keeps only in-frame clonotypes and omits some of them. The table records approximately 150,000 clones, just under 75% of them present only once. Source material: PBMCs. Every receptor here comes from a woman aged 18 to 35 in good health and CMV-seronegative.

The chain combines TRBV28 with TRBJ1-2; TRBD1 agrees at 7 bases. Looked up from germline, CDR1 is MDHEN and CDR2 is SYDVKM. CDR3 length: 14 residues. V shed 5 bases and J 4 bases; nucleotides not matched to a gene: 7. CDR3 sequence (DNA): TGTGCCAGCAGTACCCGGACAGGTACCTATGGCTACACCTTC. Its translation is CASSTRTGTYGYTF.

The V call is TRBV6-1, the J call TRBJ1-1; 9 nucleotides align to TRBD1. J gave up 1 base and V 8 bases, and 8 bases lay outside the gene matches. The CDR3 is 15 residues long. Germline V lookup: CDR1 MNHNS, CDR2 SASEGT. The CDR3 sequence: CASAPGQGTNTEAFF. In DNA, the CDR3 is TGTGCCAGCGCTCCGGGACAGGGTACGAACACTGAAGCTTTCTTT.

V gene TRBV13 combines with J gene TRBJ2-1, with TRBD2 identical over 8 bases. Germline V lookup: CDR1 PRHDT, CDR2 FYEKMQ (reference sequence). This CDR3 has 15 residues. V was pared by 3 bases and J by 7 bases, with 8 bases of the junction left unmatched. The CDR3: CASSFPSGSTNEQFF. The CDR3 bases are TGTGCCAGCAGCTTTCCGAGCGGGAGTACAAATGAGCAGTTCTTC. Variable domain in full (rest from reference TRBV13 and TRBJ2-1): AAGVIQSPRHLIKEKRETATLKCYPIPRHDTVYWYQQGPGQDPQFLISFYEKMQSDKGSIPDRFSAQQFSDYHSELNMSSLELGDSALYFCASSFPSGSTNEQFFGPGTRLTVL.

The chain uses TRBV6-1 and TRBJ1-5, with D unclear. CDR1 is MNHNS, CDR2 SASEGT, per germline. The ends were cut back, 5 bases at V and 0 bases at J, with 8 bases in the middle. The CDR3 contains 14 residues. This CDR3 is CASSTRGSNQPQHF. CDR3 DNA sequence: TGTGCCAGCAGTACCCGGGGTAGCAATCAGCCCCAGCATTTT.

In this sample, this clone turned up a few times. The J gene is TRBJ1-2, the V gene TRBV7-6; 8 bases line up with TRBD1. This CDR3 is 14 amino acids long. Trimming removed 1 base from V and 7 bases from J; junction bases left unmatched: 5. From germline, CDR1 is SGHVS and CDR2 FNYEAQ. The CDR3 nucleotides read TGTGCCAGCAGCTTAGACAGGGGGTCCGGTGGCTACACCTTC. Protein: CASSLDRGSGGYTF.

V usage is TRBV6-5 and J usage is TRBJ1-5, with D unclear. Trimming took off 6 bases at V and 5 bases at J, with 14 bases between the two ends. CDR1 is MNHEY, CDR2 SVGAGI, per germline. The CDR3 runs to 14 residues. The CDR3: CASRKEVWDQPQHF. The CDR3 nucleotides are TGTGCCAGCAGAAAGGAGGTGTGGGATCAGCCCCAGCATTTT.

This clone was seen a handful of times. The V gene is TRBV7-9, the J gene TRBJ1-3; possible D gene TRBD1, 5 bases. CDR1 is SEHNR and CDR2 is FQNEAQ in the germline V gene (reference sequence). V lost 6 bases and J lost 4, with 28 bases in between. The CDR3 spans 19 residues. DNA of the CDR3: TGTGCCAGCAGTCACAACCGCCCCCAGGGCGAGGCTTGGGGAAACACCATATATTTT. It encodes CASSHNRPQGEAWGNTIYF.

The chain carries TRBV5-1 and TRBJ2-2, with 8 bases fitting TRBD1. J gave up 1 base and V 5 bases, and 10 bases lay outside the gene matches. Per the germline V gene, CDR1 is SGHRS and CDR2 is YFSETQ. CDR3 size: 17 residues. In DNA, the CDR3 is TGCGCCAGCAGACAGAATAGAGGACAGGGGAACACCGGGGAGCTGTTTTTT. The encoded protein is CASRQNRGQGNTGELFF.

The chain has TRBV2 and TRBJ2-7; the match to TRBD2 covers 7 bases. CDR1 and CDR2 (germline): SNHLY, FYNNEI. This CDR3 is built from 12 residues. J was trimmed by 5 bases and V by 6 bases; bases with no gene match: 4. For the CDR3, the DNA is TGTGCCAGCAGCTGGCGGGGGAACGAGCAGTACTTC. It yields the protein CASSWRGNEQYF.

This chain joins TRBV18 and TRBJ2-1, with 11 bases fitting TRBD2. Germline CDR1 is KGHSH and CDR2 is LQKENI. The CDR3 has 15 amino acids. With V trimmed by 0 bases and J by 9 bases, 4 bases remained unmatched. CDR3 amino acids: CASSPPSGGAGEQFF. CDR3 DNA: TGTGCCAGCTCACCACCTAGCGGGGGGGCTGGTGAGCAGTTCTTC. Variable domain in full (rest from reference TRBV18 and TRBJ2-1): NAGVMQNPRHLVRRRGQEARLRCSPMKGHSHVYWYRQLPEEGLKFMVYLQKENIIDESGMPKERFSAEFPKEGPSILRIQQVVRGDSAAYFCASSPPSGGAGEQFFGPGTRLTVL.

In its sample, this clone was seen once. V gene TRBV6-1 combines with J gene TRBJ2-1; 9 bases are shared with TRBD2. This CDR3 has 15 amino acids. The germline V gene encodes CDR1 MNHNS and CDR2 SASEGT. V shed 4 bases and J 4 bases; nucleotides not matched to a gene: 5. CDR3 coding DNA: TGTGCCAGCAGTGTCGCGGGGGGGGTATACAATGAGCAGTTCTTC. Translated, it gives CASSVAGGVYNEQFF.

This clone was seen more than once but under ten times. The chain employs TRBV7-8 and TRBJ2-5; D unresolved. From germline, CDR1 is SGHVS and CDR2 FQNEAQ. Trimming took 4 bases from V and 4 from J, leaving 19 bases between them. The CDR3 runs to 16 residues. The CDR3 sequence is CASSSNLVVSRETQYF. In DNA, the CDR3 is TGTGCCAGCAGCTCCAACTTAGTTGTGAGTCGAGAGACCCAGTACTTC.

This chain uses TRBV6-5 with TRBJ1-1; perhaps TRBD1 as D (6 bases). The CDR3 sequence is 14 residues long. The V gene's germline CDR1 is MNHEY and CDR2 SVGAGI. V gave up 6 bases and J gave up 5 bases, with 16 bases separating them. The CDR3 loop is CASSQGGGRTEAFF. The CDR3 DNA is TGTGCCAGCAGCCAAGGGGGGGGGCGTACTGAAGCTTTCTTT.

The chain couples TRBV28 to TRBJ1-2; D may be TRBD1 (6 bases). CDR1 is MDHEN and CDR2 is SYDVKM in the germline V gene. Trimming pared 6 bases from V and 4 bases from J, leaving 12 bases between. This CDR3 is 13 amino acids long. CDR3: CASSLGQPYGYTF. The CDR3 DNA follows: TGTGCCAGCAGCCTCGGACAGCCCTATGGCTACACCTTC.

In its sample, this clone was seen a few times. Within the sample, other DNA sequences also encode this same CDR3. The chain employs TRBV27 and TRBJ2-1; D perhaps matches TRBD2 (6 bases). Germline V CDR1 and CDR2: MNHEY, SMNVEV (reference sequence). The length of the CDR3 is 15 residues. V was cut by 6 bases and J by 4 bases, with 16 bases left in between. The CDR3 nucleotides are TGTGCCAGCAGCTTTGGGGGGACCGCGTACAATGAGCAGTTCTTC. As protein: CASSFGGTAYNEQFF.

This sequence joins TRBV19 and TRBJ1-4; 8 bases agree with TRBD1. The CDR3 loop spans 14 amino acids. V dropped 9 bases and J dropped 6; count of bases not matched to a gene: 9. Germline V gene sequence: CDR1 LNHDA, CDR2 SQIVND (reference sequence). CDR3 loop: CASVNRGEDEKLFF. CDR3 sequence (DNA): TGTGCCAGCGTTAACAGGGGGGAGGATGAAAAACTGTTTTTT.

The chain joins TRBV6-1 to TRBJ1-2, with 7 nucleotides matching TRBD1. V lost 2 bases and J lost 4; bases outside the gene matches: 1. CDR1 and CDR2 (germline): MNHNS, SASEGT. The CDR3 is made up of 13 amino acids. CDR3 region: CASSERQGYGYTF. The CDR3 bases are TGTGCCAGCAGTGAAAGACAGGGCTATGGCTACACCTTC.

CDR3 coding DNA: TGTGCCAGCAGTGAATTTGCGGGGGCCAGTGAAAAACTGTTTTTT. Amino acid sequence: CASSEFAGASEKLFF. The V and J genes are TRBV6-1 and TRBJ1-4; a possible D gene is TRBD1 (6 bases). Between the trimmed V and J ends, which lost 2 bases and 7 bases, there was a span of 14 bases. CDR1 and CDR2 from the germline V gene are MNHNS and SASEGT. This CDR3 is 15 amino acids long.

This chain connects TRBV25-1 to TRBJ1-2, with 7 bases identical to TRBD1. The length of the CDR3 is 15 residues. The ends lost 4 bases at V and 3 bases at J; junction bases unmatched: 8. In germline, CDR1 is MGHDK, CDR2 SYGVNS. Here the CDR3 reads CASSVTQGSDYGYTF. CDR3 nucleotides: TGTGCCAGCAGTGTCACACAGGGGTCCGACTATGGCTACACCTTC.

V gene TRBV9 combines with J gene TRBJ2-1; D is ambiguous. This CDR3 contains 14 residues. Trimming took 0 bases from V and 3 from J, leaving 7 bases between them. Germline V gene lookup returns CDR1 SGDLS and CDR2 YYNGEE. The CDR3 loop reads CASSVEASYNEQFF. For the CDR3, the DNA is TGTGCCAGCAGCGTAGAGGCTAGCTACAATGAGCAGTTCTTC.

The rearrangement joins TRBV5-1 to TRBJ2-5, with D possibly matching TRBD2 (5 bases). This CDR3 spans 14 amino acids. Deletions cut 0 bases from V and 2 bases from J, with 8 bases between. The germline V gene encodes CDR1 SGHRS and CDR2 YFSETQ. CDR3 amino acids: CASSLGRTQETQYF. The DNA of the CDR3 is TGCGCCAGCAGCTTGGGACGGACTCAAGAGACCCAGTACTTC.

The V and J genes are TRBV28 and TRBJ1-6, with D tentatively TRBD1 (6 bases). V dropped 6 bases and J dropped 0 bases, with 12 bases sitting between them. Germline V gives CDR1 MDHEN, CDR2 SYDVKM. The CDR3 has 16 residues. This CDR3 is CASRQGLSSYNSPLHF. CDR3 nucleotides: TGTGCCAGCAGACAGGGACTAAGCTCCTATAATTCACCCCTCCACTTT.

The V call is TRBV4-3, the J call TRBJ1-2, with 7 bases aligning to TRBD1. This CDR3 comprises 13 residues. Germline-derived CDR1 and CDR2 are LGHNA and YSLEER. The J segment lost 2 bases and the V segment lost 4 bases, leaving 1 base of the junction unmatched. The CDR3 reads CASSPTGNYGYTF. In DNA form, the CDR3 reads TGCGCCAGCAGCCCGACAGGGAACTATGGCTACACCTTC.

The chain employs TRBV7-8 and TRBJ1-5; the D gene is possibly TRBD1 (5 bases). The CDR3 is 16 residues long. The V and J ends lost 1 base and 1 base respectively, with 11 bases between them. In germline, CDR1 is SGHVS, CDR2 FQNEAQ. The CDR3 region is CASSLEGSLSNQPQHF. The CDR3 DNA is TGTGCCAGCAGCTTAGAGGGGTCGCTGAGCAATCAGCCCCAGCATTTT. Based on the CDR3 plus reference TRBV7-8 and TRBJ1-5, the full variable domain is GAGVSQSPRYKVAKRGQDVALRCDPISGHVSLFWYQQALGQGPEFLTYFQNEAQLDKSGLPSDRFFAERPEGSVSTLKIQRTQQEDSAVYLCASSLEGSLSNQPQHFGDGTRLSIL.

The J gene is TRBJ1-5, the V gene TRBV4-1; D might be TRBD1 (5 bases). V lost 0 bases, J lost 6 bases, and 15 bases lay in between. The CDR3 runs 16 residues. CDR1 and CDR2 from the germline V gene are MGHRA and YSYEKL. The CDR3 is CASSQEWGSQGQPQHF. The CDR3 bases are TGCGCCAGCAGCCAAGAATGGGGAAGCCAGGGTCAGCCCCAGCATTTT.

The chain joins TRBV5-4 to TRBJ2-7; 7 bases map to TRBD1. Losses at the gene ends were 0 bases for V and 1 base for J; bases not matched to a gene: 7. Germline CDR1 reads SGHNT; CDR2 reads YYREEE (reference sequence). This CDR3 comprises 16 residues. The CDR3 sequence is CASSLAGQVTSYEQYV. The DNA of the CDR3 is TGTGCCAGCAGCTTGGCCGGACAGGTGACATCCTACGAGCAGTACGTC.

This clone came up a few times. The V call is TRBV27, the J call TRBJ1-1, with D possibly matching TRBD1 (5 bases). Germline V gene lookup returns CDR1 MNHEY and CDR2 SMNVEV (reference sequence). Trimming cost V 6 bases and J 0 bases, with 11 bases left between them. The CDR3 is made up of 14 amino acids. CDR3 nucleotides: TGTGCCAGCAGCTGGGACTACATGAACACTGAAGCTTTCTTT. Translated: CASSWDYMNTEAFF.

The J gene is TRBJ1-1, the V gene TRBV7-3; D is undetermined. CDR3 length equals 14 residues. V shed 5 bases and J shed 0 bases, with 10 bases lying between them. The germline gives CDR1 SGHTA, CDR2 FQGTGA. For the CDR3, the DNA is TGTGCCAGCAGCCCAAGCGCCATGAACACTGAAGCTTTCTTT. Residues: CASSPSAMNTEAFF.

The chain has TRBV7-2 and TRBJ1-2; D is unresolved. CDR1 SGHTA and CDR2 FQGNSA come from the germline V gene. This CDR3 is built from 14 residues. Trimming took 4 bases from V and 3 from J, leaving 12 bases between them. The CDR3 spells CASSSNPRDYGYTF. As DNA, the CDR3 is TGTGCCAGCAGCTCTAACCCCCGGGACTATGGCTACACCTTC.

This chain links TRBV4-3 with TRBJ2-1, with D possibly TRBD1 on 5 matching bases. The CDR3 runs 20 residues. Trimming shortened V by 0 bases and J by 5 bases, and 26 bases separated the two germline ends. CDR1 and CDR2 from the germline V gene are LGHNA and YSLEER. CDR3 loop: CASSQDDWTLLTGVDNEQFF. The CDR3 nucleotides are TGCGCCAGCAGCCAAGATGACTGGACACTCCTCACTGGGGTAGACAATGAGCAGTTCTTC.